Listed below are T cell receptor beta chains from one sample, sequenced in a study of blood T cell repertoires in COVID-19. Clones were sequenced by immunoSEQ multiplex PCR, and TCRdb holds only the in-frame ones, with some missing. The sample holds some 120,000 clones, 70% to 90% seen once. Sequenced input: peripheral blood. These receptors were obtained from a man between 25 and 39 years old with acute or convalescent COVID-19. The CDR3 runs from the conserved cysteine through the conserved F or W. D genes are given only for firm matches. Some rows have no size entry. The others give once, few or many, or a class for an expanded clone.

CASSGQGHSPLHF	TGTGCCAGCAGTGGCCAGGGGCATTCACCCCTCCACTTT	TRBV28	.	few	TRBJ1-6
CASSLWDLTSLNTGELFF	TGTGCCAGCAGCTTGTGGGACTTGACTTCTTTAAACACCGGGGAGCTGTTTTTT	TRBV5-6	.	.	TRBJ2-2
CASSYSNFISGNTIYF	TGTGCCAGCAGTTACTCGAACTTTATTTCTGGAAACACCATATATTTT	TRBV6-6	.	.	TRBJ1-3
CASSMVVQGLSGYTF	TGTGCCAGTAGTATGGTGGTCCAGGGTTTGTCTGGCTACACCTTC	TRBV19	.	once	TRBJ1-2
CASSLDQGNSPLHF	TGCGCCAGCAGCTTGGATCAGGGGAATTCACCCCTCCACTTT	TRBV5-1	.	once	TRBJ1-6
CASSSSFGGRNTGELFF	TGTGCCAGCAGCTCTAGTTTTGGGGGCAGAAACACCGGGGAGCTGTTTTTT	TRBV9	.	.	TRBJ2-2
CASSLGGGKKEKLFF	TGTGCCAGCAGCTTAGGTGGGGGGAAGAAGGAAAAACTGTTTTTT	TRBV7-6	.	.	TRBJ1-4
CASSIGPGGTEAFF	TGTGCCAGTAGTATAGGACCCGGGGGCACTGAAGCTTTCTTT	TRBV19	.	.	TRBJ1-1
CASSLLAGVNEQFF	TGTGCCAGCAGCTTGCTAGCGGGAGTGAATGAGCAGTTCTTC	TRBV5-4	TRBD2	.	TRBJ2-1
CASTNMLGTGDYGYTF	TGTGCCAGCACAAATATGCTGGGGACAGGGGACTATGGCTACACCTTC	TRBV27	TRBD1	.	TRBJ1-2
CASSLGQESGYTF	TGTGCCAGCAGCTTGGGTCAGGAAAGTGGCTACACCTTC	TRBV5-4	.	.	TRBJ1-2
CASSYSYTGGPDGYTF	TGTGCCAGCAGTTACTCCTATACAGGGGGCCCGGATGGCTACACCTTC	TRBV6-5	TRBD1	.	TRBJ1-2
CASSFPTGGTGIVGDEQFF	TGTGCCAGCAGCTTTCCTACTGGAGGGACAGGGATAGTTGGGGATGAGCAGTTCTTC	TRBV9	TRBD1	.	TRBJ2-1
CASSKPTDREQETQYF	TGTGCCAGCAGTAAACCCACTGACAGGGAACAAGAGACCCAGTACTTC	TRBV2	TRBD1	.	TRBJ2-5
CAWGQGGANEKLFF	TGTGCCTGGGGTCAGGGTGGGGCTAATGAAAAACTGTTTTTT	TRBV30	.	few	TRBJ1-4
CASSHWGSGRSPQYF	TGTGCCAGCAGCCACTGGGGTAGCGGGAGAAGTCCGCAGTATTTT	TRBV4-2	TRBD2	.	TRBJ2-3
CASSLDRDGIGYTF	TGTGCCAGTAGTCTGGACAGGGACGGTATAGGCTACACCTTC	TRBV19	TRBD1	.	TRBJ1-2
CASSPGTALGAFF	TGTGCCAGCAGCCCCGGGACAGCCCTTGGGGCTTTCTTT	TRBV7-9	TRBD1	.	TRBJ1-1
CASSWDNSNTGELFF	TGTGCCAGTAGTTGGGACAACTCGAACACCGGGGAGCTGTTTTTT	TRBV19	.	.	TRBJ2-2
CASGLGQGATNEKLFF	TGTGCTAGTGGTTTGGGACAGGGGGCAACTAATGAAAAACTGTTTTTT	TRBV12-5	TRBD1	.	TRBJ1-4
CASTPSGGRREENF	TGTGCCAGCACCCCGTCCGGGGGGCGGCGGGAGGAAAACTTC	TRBV6-5	TRBD2	.	TRBJ2-5
CAWSVGPNTEAFF	TGTGCCTGGAGTGTTGGCCCGAACACTGAAGCTTTCTTT	TRBV30	.	.	TRBJ1-1
CASSLQGWDGYTF	TGTGCCAGCAGCTTACAGGGGTGGGATGGCTACACCTTC	TRBV7-9	.	.	TRBJ1-2
CASSPAGGRRVSETQYF	TGTGCCAGCAGCCCAGCCGGAGGGCGCCGGGTTTCAGAGACCCAGTACTTC	TRBV4-2	.	.	TRBJ2-5
CASSLRLTANYNEQFF	TGCGCCAGCAGCCTTCGACTGACCGCCAATTACAATGAGCAGTTCTTC	TRBV4-1	.	.	TRBJ2-1
CASSFIRGRDNEQFF	TGTGCCAGCAGTTTTATTAGGGGGCGGGACAATGAGCAGTTCTTC	TRBV27	TRBD1	.	TRBJ2-1
CASALSGSPLHF	TGTGCCAGCGCCCTGTCGGGTTCACCCCTCCACTTT	TRBV7-9	.	.	TRBJ1-6
CATSRDLAGADTQYF	TGTGCCACCAGCAGAGATCTAGCGGGGGCAGATACGCAGTATTTT	TRBV15	TRBD2	many	TRBJ2-3
CASSSVTGGWGYTF	TGTGCCAGCAGCTCAGTCACAGGGGGCTGGGGCTACACCTTC	TRBV7-9	TRBD1	.	TRBJ1-2